This TCR beta chain is from a study of preoperative IRX-2 immunotherapy in early breast cancer. This clone has just one count. Treatment described: preoperative locoregional IRX-2 cytokine immunotherapy. Patients received preoperative, locoregional IRX-2 cytokine immunotherapy in a phase Ib study. The germline CDR1 and CDR2 sequences are SGHRS and YFSETQ. Trimming took 0 bases from V and 7 from J, leaving 13 bases between them. This CDR3 spans 15 amino acids. The assay was immunoSEQ multiplex PCR, and TCRdb's table has in-frame clones only and misses some. The profile shows about 26,000 clones, roughly 75% of them singletons.

The source is a human donor with breast cancer. Sequencing used lymph node tissue, obtained after IRX-2 immunotherapy. V gene TRBV5-1 combines with J gene TRBJ1-4; D remains ambiguous. The CDR3 nucleotides are TGCGCCAGCAGCTTGGCCGGGATTTCGGGTGAAAAACTGTTTTTT. Protein sequence: CASSLAGISGEKLFF.